These 5 T cell receptor beta chains came from one sample sequenced in a study of Ad26.COV2.S vaccination and SARS-CoV-2 variants. TCRdb's table, derived via immunoSEQ multiplex PCR, lists solely in-frame clones and lacks some. The table shows hundreds of thousands of clones, with more than 80% occurring only once. Noted treatment: some 20 received Ad26.COV2.S at low or high dose, single or two shots; about 5 received placebo; per-sample allocation not given. Sampling occurred on day 63 after the first vaccine or placebo injection. The sequenced sample was peripheral blood, obtained in a trial of Ad26.COV2.S vaccine versus placebo. Source of these receptors: a person between 18 and 65 years old who received the Ad26.COV2.S COVID-19 vaccine or a placebo.

The V and J genes are TRBV29-1 and TRBJ2-5; TRBD2 matches 10 bases. Germline CDR1 and CDR2: SQVTM and ANQGSEA. CDR3 size: 13 residues. The CDR3 DNA is TGCAGGGTAGCGGGAGGAGTCCAAGAGACCCAGTACTTC. It specifies CRVAGGVQETQYF.

The CDR3 DNA reads as TGTGCCAGCAGCTTCAGGGGTGAGACCCAGTACTTC. Protein: CASSFRGETQYF. V and J are TRBV7-2 and TRBJ2-5; D might be TRBD1 (6 bases). V was clipped by 3 bases and J by 5 bases, with 7 bases between them. The germline V gene encodes CDR1 SGHTA and CDR2 FQGNSA. CDR3 length: 12 residues.

This clone was detected only a few times. Within the sample, other DNA sequences also encode this same CDR3. The chain employs TRBV7-9 and TRBJ1-1; D ambiguous. Germline V gives CDR1 SEHNR, CDR2 FQNEAQ (reference sequence). CDR3 length: 12 amino acids. Trimming removed 3 bases at V and 1 base at J, with 3 bases between. In DNA, the CDR3 is TGTGCCAGCAGCTTCGGGAACACTGAAGCTTTCTTT. Translated: CASSFGNTEAFF.

The J gene is TRBJ2-4, the V gene TRBV30, with 7 bases aligning to TRBD1. The J segment lost 8 bases and the V segment lost 4 bases, leaving 5 bases of the junction unmatched. The CDR3 consists of 12 residues. CDR1 and CDR2 from the germline V gene are GTSNPN and SVGIG (reference sequence). CDR3 region: CAWTNRGDIQYF. Here the CDR3 DNA reads TGTGCCTGGACGAACAGGGGAGACATTCAGTACTTC. The full variable domain, completed using reference TRBV30 and TRBJ2-4, is SQTIHQWPATLVQPVGSPLSLECTVEGTSNPNLYWYRQAAGRGLQLLFYSVGIGQISSEVPQNLSASRPQDRQFILSSKKLLLSDSGFYLCAWTNRGDIQYFGAGTRLSVL.

V and J are TRBV14 and TRBJ2-1; the match to TRBD2 covers 15 bases. CDR1 and CDR2 (germline): SGHDN, FVKESK. The CDR3 is 19 residues long. Trimming cost V 5 bases and J 4 bases; bases outside gene matches: 12. This CDR3 is CASSFHGLGLAGGYNEQFF. CDR3 DNA: TGTGCCAGCAGCTTCCACGGATTGGGACTAGCGGGAGGATACAATGAGCAGTTCTTC.